This TCR beta chain was sequenced during a study of graft-versus-host responses after intestinal transplantation. Study overall: Each recipient received a multivisceral, liver-intestinal, or isolated intestinal graft. Induction using anti-thymocyte globulin, followed by tacrolimus and steroids for 2 to 4 years, was given to all recipients. Study conclusions and caveats: Maximum circulating GvH clone levels tracked with early post-transplant HvG decreases. The authors found GvH clones in recipient marrow, some appearing first in ileum or blood.

To note about this clone: Its target is not known.

CDR1 is MNHEY, CDR2 SMNVEV, per germline (reference sequence). V shed 2 bases and J shed 1 base, with 8 bases lying between them. This CDR3 region has 14 residues. Profiled with immunoSEQ multiplex PCR; TCRdb holds only in-frame clones, not every one. Of 41,000 or so clones listed, approximately 95% are singletons. The chain joins TRBV27 to TRBJ1-1, with D tentatively TRBD1 (6 bases). The sequence was collected from a human donor who was the organ donor for an intestinal transplant. The source material was unstimulated CD8+ T cells sorted from spleen or lymph node cells, sampled before transplant. The DNA for the CDR3 is TGTGCCAGCAGTTTAGGAGGGGGGAACACTGAAGCTTTCTTT. Its protein product is CASSLGGGNTEAFF.